The 14 T cell receptor beta chains below all came from one sample that was sequenced in a study of T cell responses to AZD1222 COVID-19 vaccine. The assay was immunoSEQ multiplex PCR, and TCRdb's table has in-frame clones only and misses some. The top ten hold approximately 3% of the sample, which has 90,000 to 130,000 clones, around nine tenths seen once. This specimen consisted of peripheral blood, obtained on day 0 of AZD1222 vaccination. The receptors stem from an adult in good health.

The chain recombines TRBV10-3 with TRBJ1-3, with 8 nucleotides matching TRBD1. The germline CDR1 and CDR2 sequences are ENHRY and SYGVKD. The CDR3 is made up of 14 amino acids. The V segment lost 6 bases and the J segment 8 bases; nucleotides outside the gene matches: 9. The CDR3 DNA reads TGTGCCATCAGCGCTGGACAGGGCCCGGACACCATATATTTT. Protein sequence: CAISAGQGPDTIYF.

The chain carries TRBV13 and TRBJ1-1; 7 bases match TRBD1. Per the germline V gene, CDR1 is PRHDT and CDR2 is FYEKMQ (reference sequence). Losses at the gene ends were 5 bases for V and 4 bases for J; bases not matched to a gene: 4. This CDR3 spans 13 amino acids. CDR3 in amino acids: CASSNQGGTEAFF. CDR3 coding DNA: TGTGCCAGCAGCAACCAGGGGGGCACTGAAGCTTTCTTT.

The V call is TRBV5-8, the J call TRBJ2-2; 10 nucleotides agree with TRBD1. Germline trimming cut 3 bases from V and 0 bases from J; bases unmatched to any gene: 2. This CDR3 has 16 amino acids. Germline V gene data show CDR1 as SGHTS and CDR2 as YDEGEE. CDR3 DNA sequence: TGTGCCAGCAGCTCCGGGACAGGGGCGAACACCGGGGAGCTGTTTTTT. This gives the protein CASSSGTGANTGELFF.

This clone has just one count. This chain joins TRBV14 and TRBJ2-7; D could derive from TRBD1 or TRBD2 (5 bases each). Trimming removed 3 bases from V and 1 base from J, with 13 bases in between. This CDR3 spans 15 amino acids. Germline V gene lookup returns CDR1 SGHDN and CDR2 FVKESK. CDR3 in DNA: TGTGCCAGCAGCCAGTGGGGGTCACAGTCCTACGAGCAGTACTTC. Translated, it gives CASSQWGSQSYEQYF.

The chain recombines TRBV5-4 with TRBJ1-1; 10 bases match TRBD1. V was pared by 4 bases and J by 0 bases, with 6 bases of the junction left unmatched. Germline lookup yields CDR1 SGHNT and CDR2 YYREEE (reference sequence). This CDR3 spans 16 amino acids. Here the CDR3 reads CASSTGQGKMNTEAFF. The CDR3 bases are TGTGCCAGCAGCACGGGACAGGGGAAGATGAACACTGAAGCTTTCTTT.

The genes are TRBV28 and TRBJ2-1; 7 bases match TRBD1. J lost 3 bases, V lost 4 bases, and 9 bases had no gene match. The germline V gene encodes CDR1 MDHEN and CDR2 SYDVKM. This CDR3 has 16 residues. CDR3 coding DNA: TGTGCCAGCAGTTCCCCCGACAGGGCGGTCTACAATGAGCAGTTCTTC. Translated: CASSSPDRAVYNEQFF.

V usage is TRBV6-5 and J usage is TRBJ1-2, with D perhaps TRBD1 (6 bases). The germline CDR1 and CDR2 sequences are MNHEY and SVGAGI. The CDR3 loop spans 14 amino acids. The V end lost 6 bases, the J end lost 5 bases, and 16 bases lay between the germline ends. The CDR3 coding sequence is TGTGCCAGCAGGGGTCGGACAGAACTATATGGCTACACCTTC. As protein: CASRGRTELYGYTF.

CDR3 sequence: CASSSQTTSGYNEQFF. CDR3 DNA: TGTGCCAGCAGTTCTCAAACGACTAGCGGCTACAATGAGCAGTTCTTC. V is TRBV6-6 and J is TRBJ2-1; 9 bases fit TRBD2. Germline CDR1 is MNHNY and CDR2 is SVGAGI (reference sequence). This CDR3 is built from 16 residues. Trimming removed 4 bases from V and 3 bases from J; junction bases left unmatched: 7.

The chain links TRBV28 to TRBJ2-3, with TRBD2 matching over 10 bases. This CDR3 has 13 residues. The V segment lost 10 bases and the J segment 1 base; nucleotides outside the gene matches: 2. Germline V CDR1 and CDR2: MDHEN, SYDVKM. The CDR3 DNA follows: TGTGCCATCGGGACTAGCGGCACAGATACGCAGTATTTT. The encoded protein is CAIGTSGTDTQYF.

The rearrangement uses TRBV6-1 and TRBJ2-7, with 8 bases that match TRBD2. The CDR3 length is 15 residues. The germline V gene encodes CDR1 MNHNS and CDR2 SASEGT. Trimming cost V 3 bases and J 2 bases; bases outside gene matches: 6. In nucleotides, the CDR3 is TGTGCCAGCAGTGAGGCTAGCGGGTCCCCCTACGAGCAGTACTTC. Amino acid sequence: CASSEASGSPYEQYF.

This sequence joins TRBV9 and TRBJ2-6; TRBD1 might be the D (5 bases). The CDR3 length is 16 residues. The V gene lost 4 bases and the J gene lost 0 bases, with 11 bases spanning the gap. Germline V CDR1 and CDR2: SGDLS, YYNGEE. The CDR3 DNA follows: TGTGCCAGCAGCCCTCGACAGAGCTCTGGGGCCAACGTCCTGACTTTC. Its translation: CASSPRQSSGANVLTF.

The rearrangement links TRBV4-1 to TRBJ1-4; D unclear. V was pared by 2 bases and J by 8 bases, with 9 bases between. This CDR3 has 13 residues. CDR1 is MGHRA and CDR2 is YSYEKL in the germline V gene. CDR3 coding DNA: TGCGCCAGCAGCCAATTGTTAGGGGAAAAACTGTTTTTT. This gives the protein CASSQLLGEKLFF.

The chain has TRBV19 and TRBJ2-1, with 11 bases that match TRBD2. The CDR3 has 16 residues. Per the germline V gene, CDR1 is LNHDA and CDR2 is SQIVND (reference sequence). Trimming took 7 bases from V and 7 from J; bases not matched to a gene: 12. DNA of the CDR3: TGTGCCAGTACCCCGAGGTGGCTAGCGGGGGGAAATGAGCAGTTCTTC. It yields the protein CASTPRWLAGGNEQFF.

The chain uses TRBV18 and TRBJ1-1, with 7 bases that match TRBD1. V trimming: 5 bases; J trimming: 10 bases; junction bases outside the gene matches: 7. The V gene's germline CDR1 is KGHSH and CDR2 LQKENI. This CDR3 is built from 12 residues. The CDR3 region has the DNA TGTGCCAGCTCAGACAGGGTTGGCGGAGCTTTCTTT. Translated, it gives CASSDRVGGAFF.